This T cell receptor beta chain stems from a study of blood T cell repertoires in COVID-19. In the study overall: Sample material is recorded as cDNA or gDNA derived from T cells, B-cell-depleted T cells, or PBMCs.

The data were produced by immunoSEQ multiplex PCR, yet TCRdb's version contains in-frame clones alone and is incomplete. The sample contains 150,000 to 200,000 clones, over 75% of which appear only once. This clonotype was sampled from a man between 65 and 85 years old who had recovered from COVID-19. The sample was peripheral blood.

CDR3 DNA sequence: TGTGCCAGCAGCGTGAATGACCGGGACTCCTACGAGCAGTACTTC. Amino acid sequence: CASSVNDRDSYEQYF. The rearrangement links TRBV9 to TRBJ2-7; perhaps TRBD2 as D (5 bases). V was shortened by 2 bases and J by 0 bases, with 12 bases between the two germline ends. The CDR3 has 15 residues. Germline V CDR1 and CDR2: SGDLS, YYNGEE. The full variable domain, rest sourced from reference TRBV9 and TRBJ2-7, is DSGVTQTPKHLITATGQRVTLRCSPRSGDLSVYWYQQSLDQGLQFLIQYYNGEERAKGNILERFSAQQFPDLHSELNLSSLELGDSALYFCASSVNDRDSYEQYFGPGTRLTVT.